The 2 T cell receptor beta chains in this list originate from one sample, sequenced in a study of control samples from healthy donors and cancer patients. Sequencing used immunoSEQ multiplex PCR; TCRdb keeps in-frame clones, though not all of them. The data contain some 74,000 clones, around nine tenths of them singletons. The specimen sequenced was blood. The receptors here all came from a woman in her 50s in good health.

The V and J genes are TRBV11-2 and TRBJ1-1; a weak D match, TRBD1 (5 bases). CDR3 length: 14 amino acids. Germline CDR1 is SGHAT and CDR2 is FQNNGV. V was trimmed by 5 bases and J by 3 bases, leaving 13 bases between them. CDR3 protein: CASSRNGGDTEAFF. The CDR3 DNA is TGTGCCAGCAGCCGTAACGGGGGGGACACTGAAGCTTTCTTT.

DNA of the CDR3: TGTGCCAGCCGGTCCCTCACGCCTAATTCACCCCTCCACTTT. This gives the protein CASRSLTPNSPLHF. The J gene is TRBJ1-6, the V gene TRBV6-5, with D unclear. The V end was cut by 8 bases, the J end by 6 bases, with 14 bases between. Germline CDR1 MNHEY, CDR2 SVGAGI. There are 14 residues in the CDR3.